Sequencing of this TCR beta chain was carried out in a study of vaccination effects on CD4 cells after COVID-19. Note on this clone: Its matching antigen is unknown.

TCRdb keeps only in-frame clones here, not all; method: immunoSEQ multiplex PCR. The sample contains fewer than 20,000 clones, 60% to 85% of which appear only once. Viral peptide pools were used in the ViraFEST assay to expand antigen-specific CD4+ T cells, and sequencing came afterward. At the end of less than 12 days of culture, CD4+ T cells were isolated. Two doses of BNT162b2 or mRNA-1273 vaccine were administered to participants. Roughly 1.9 million PBMC per well received 10 IU/ml IL-2 and roughly 10 ug/ml peptides in culture. In germline, CDR1 is MNHEY, CDR2 SVGAGI. V lost 7 bases and J 1 base, leaving 8 bases between the germline ends. This CDR3 contains 12 residues.

Sample: CD4+ T cells from PBMCs cultured with HCoV-NL63 spike peptides, taken after COVID-19 vaccination. The chain has TRBV6-5 and TRBJ2-7, with a weak D call TRBD1 (5 bases). The receptor was derived from a human donor who received a COVID-19 vaccine. CDR3 loop: CASTGNSYEQYF. In DNA form, the CDR3 reads TGTGCCAGCACAGGGAATTCCTACGAGCAGTACTTC.